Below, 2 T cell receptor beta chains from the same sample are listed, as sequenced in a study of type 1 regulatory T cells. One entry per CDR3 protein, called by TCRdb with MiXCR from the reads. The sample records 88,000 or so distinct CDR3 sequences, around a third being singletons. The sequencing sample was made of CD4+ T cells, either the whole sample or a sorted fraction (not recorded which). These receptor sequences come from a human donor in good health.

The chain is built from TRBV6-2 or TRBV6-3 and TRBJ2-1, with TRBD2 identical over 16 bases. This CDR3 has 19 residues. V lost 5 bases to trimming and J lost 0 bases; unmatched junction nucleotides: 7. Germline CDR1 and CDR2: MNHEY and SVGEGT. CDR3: CASSTPGLAGGPSYNEQFF. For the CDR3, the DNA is TGTGCCAGCAGTACCCCGGGACTAGCGGGAGGGCCCTCCTACAATGAGCAGTTCTTC.

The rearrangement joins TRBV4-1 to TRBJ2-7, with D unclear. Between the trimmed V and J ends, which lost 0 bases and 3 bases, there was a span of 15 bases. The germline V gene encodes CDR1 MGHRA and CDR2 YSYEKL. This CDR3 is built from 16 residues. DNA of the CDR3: TGCGCCAGCAGCCAAGACCGGTCGGGCGGAGACTACGAGCAGTACTTC. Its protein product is CASSQDRSGGDYEQYF.